The 5 T cell receptor beta chains in this list originate from one sample, sequenced in a study of cytomegalovirus exposure and HLA in healthy donors. A multiplex PCR was run with 60 Vbeta primers and 13 Jbeta primers. Profiling relied on immunoSEQ multiplex PCR, and the TCRdb table lists in-frame clones only, not all of them. The sample yields under 170,000 clones, more than 65% seen once. Sequencing input: PBMCs. The receptors shown here come from a man aged 50 or older in good health and CMV-seropositive.

This clone appeared a few times. The rearrangement joins TRBV5-1 to TRBJ2-2; D is uncertain. V lost 0 bases to trimming and J lost 8 bases, with 8 bases between them. Germline loops: CDR1 SGHRS, CDR2 YFSETQ. The CDR3 extends over 13 amino acids. Written as DNA, the CDR3 is TGCGCCAGCAGCTTGGTCCTAGAGGGGGAGCTGTTTTTT. Protein sequence: CASSLVLEGELFF.

This chain uses TRBV11-2 with TRBJ2-3; no clear D gene. Germline V gene lookup returns CDR1 SGHAT and CDR2 FQNNGV. The CDR3 spans 13 residues. Trimming left V 5 bases short and J 2 bases short, with 8 bases between. CDR3 protein: CASSQELTDTQYF. The CDR3 coding sequence is TGTGCCAGCAGCCAGGAACTCACAGATACGCAGTATTTT.

The chain recombines TRBV7-9 with TRBJ2-3; D is undetermined. This CDR3 spans 14 amino acids. V was pared by 6 bases and J by 4 bases, with 14 bases between. Germline V gene lookup returns CDR1 SEHNR and CDR2 FQNEAQ (reference sequence). For the CDR3, the DNA is TGTGCCAGCAGGCCGGGTTTTCGGCCAGATACGCAGTATTTT. Protein product: CASRPGFRPDTQYF. The complete variable domain, with remaining parts taken from reference TRBV7-9 and TRBJ2-3, reads DTGVSQNPRHKITKRGQNVTFRCDPISEHNRLYWYRQTLGQGPEFLTYFQNEAQLEKSRLLSDRFSAERPKGSFSTLEIQRTEQGDSAMYLCASRPGFRPDTQYFGPGTRLTVL.

The V call is TRBV5-4, the J call TRBJ2-5; D might be TRBD1 (6 bases). Germline lookup yields CDR1 SGHNT and CDR2 YYREEE (reference sequence). The CDR3 is made up of 14 amino acids. Trimming left V 4 bases short and J 3 bases short, with 13 bases between. CDR3 sequence reads: CASSRAGAEETQYF. The CDR3, as DNA: TGTGCCAGCAGCCGGGCAGGGGCGGAAGAGACCCAGTACTTC.

On this clone itself: Its ends do not fully match the called genes, so a read error is possible. This chain links TRBV7-9 with TRBJ2-7, with 9 bases matching TRBD1. Germline CDR1 and CDR2: SEHNR and FQNEAQ (reference sequence). This CDR3 contains 14 residues. In DNA form, the CDR3 reads TGTTCCAGCAGGGACTCGGACAGGGGCTACGAGCAGTACTTC. This translates into CSSRDSDRGYEQYF.